The 28 T cell receptor beta chains in this list originate from one sample, sequenced in a study of blood T cells in healthy people across ages. Sample-barcoded 5' priming and a J-beta primer mix drove a second PCR of roughly 6 to 12 cycles. One entry per CDR3 protein, called by TCRdb with MiXCR from the 5' RACE reads. The data hold about 640,000 distinct CDR3 sequences, with approximately 50% observed a single time. Sequenced input: blood. The receptors were sampled from a man aged 60-69 years in good health.

V gene TRBV14 combines with J gene TRBJ2-1, with 12 bases fitting TRBD2. The CDR3 is made up of 19 amino acids. The V segment lost 4 bases and the J segment 0 bases; nucleotides outside the gene matches: 10. The germline CDR1 and CDR2 sequences are SGHDN and FVKESK. This CDR3 reads CASSPHRLAGGSSYNEQFF. The CDR3 DNA follows: TGTGCCAGCAGCCCTCATCGGCTAGCGGGGGGGAGCTCCTACAATGAGCAGTTCTTC.

The J gene is TRBJ2-1, the V gene TRBV12-1. TRBV12-1 is a pseudogene locus. The CDR3 has 10 residues. CDR3 nucleotides: TGTGCCAGCACCCCAAACCGTTGGTTCTTC. It specifies CASTPNRWFF.

This clonotype has more than one count but fewer than ten. This chain connects TRBV5-1 to TRBJ1-6; the match to TRBD1 covers 9 bases. This CDR3 has 17 amino acids. The V segment lost 4 bases and the J segment 8 bases; nucleotides outside the gene matches: 13. Germline V CDR1 and CDR2: SGHRS, YFSETQ. CDR3: CASSPTAGTGFDSPLHF. CDR3 nucleotide sequence: TGCGCCAGCAGCCCTACTGCCGGGACAGGGTTTGATTCACCCCTCCACTTT. The full variable domain, its missing parts supplied by reference TRBV5-1 and TRBJ1-6, is KAGVTQTPRYLIKTRGQQVTLSCSPISGHRSVSWYQQTPGQGLQFLFEYFSETQRNKGNFPGRFSGRQFSNSRSEMNVSTLELGDSALYLCASSPTAGTGFDSPLHFGNGTRLTVT.

The chain links TRBV6-1 to TRBJ2-3; TRBD2 matches 9 bases. CDR3 length equals 15 residues. Germline CDR1 MNHNS, CDR2 SASEGT. The trim removed 3 bases at V and 3 bases at J, leaving 4 bases unmatched. The chain's CDR3 is CASSEPGLATDTQYF. DNA for the CDR3: TGTGCCAGCAGTGAGCCGGGACTAGCAACAGATACGCAGTATTTT.

This sequence joins TRBV28 and TRBJ1-2, with TRBD1 matching 8 bases. CDR3 size: 17 residues. Germline V gene data show CDR1 as MDHEN and CDR2 as SYDVKM. Trimming took 1 base from V and 3 from J; bases not matched to a gene: 10. The CDR3 sequence is CASSLLAHRGIYYGYTF. DNA for the CDR3: TGTGCCAGCAGTTTATTAGCCCACAGGGGGATCTACTATGGCTACACCTTC.

The rearrangement links TRBV7-2 to TRBJ1-6; D call uncertain. V dropped 4 bases and J dropped 10 bases, with 11 bases sitting between them. Germline CDR1 reads SGHTA; CDR2 reads FQGNSA. The CDR3 has 13 amino acids. The CDR3 here is CASSWGTRSPLHF. The CDR3 nucleotides read TGTGCCAGCAGCTGGGGTACCAGGTCACCCCTCCACTTT. Full variable domain (missing parts from reference TRBV7-2 and TRBJ1-6): GAGVSQSPSNKVTEKGKDVELRCDPISGHTALYWYRQSLGQGLEFLIYFQGNSAPDKSGLPSDRFSAERTGGSVSTLTIQRTQQEDSAVYLCASSWGTRSPLHFGNGTRLTVT.

The gene calls are TRBV5-1 and TRBJ2-1; possible D gene TRBD2, 5 bases. Deletions cut 0 bases from V and 4 bases from J, with 20 bases between. Germline V gene data show CDR1 as SGHRS and CDR2 as YFSETQ. CDR3 length: 18 residues. The CDR3 nucleotides are TGCGCCAGCAGCTTGGCCCCGAGGAGCGGCCTGAGTTACAATGAGCAGTTCTTC. It codes for CASSLAPRSGLSYNEQFF.

A few counts support this clonotype. This rearrangement joins TRBV4-1 to TRBJ1-5; D may be TRBD1 (5 bases). Trimming took off 1 base at V and 3 bases at J, with 7 bases between the two ends. Germline values: CDR1 MGHRA, CDR2 YSYEKL. The CDR3 is 14 amino acids. CDR3 in amino acids: CASSQVQVNQPQHF. CDR3 DNA sequence: TGCGCCAGCAGCCAAGTACAGGTCAATCAGCCCCAGCATTTT.

The rearrangement links TRBV20-1 to TRBJ1-2; D not resolved. The CDR3 totals 12 residues. CDR1 is DFQATT and CDR2 is SNEGSKA in the germline V gene (reference sequence). The CDR3 protein is CTTRQPDYGYTF. CDR3 bases: TGCACGACGAGGCAGCCCGACTATGGCTACACCTTC.

V gene TRBV12-3 or TRBV12-4 combines with J gene TRBJ1-2; 9 bases match TRBD1. The CDR3 is 15 amino acids. Germline trimming cut 5 bases from V and 5 bases from J; bases unmatched to any gene: 9. The CDR3 protein is CASSPTGQGWYGYTF. The CDR3 bases are TGTGCCAGCAGTCCTACTGGACAGGGGTGGTATGGCTACACCTTC.

V and J are TRBV7-9 and TRBJ2-1, with 10 bases fitting TRBD1. In germline, CDR1 is SEHNR, CDR2 FQNEAQ (reference sequence). After removal of 9 bases from V and 9 bases from J, the junction contained 8 bases not matched to a gene. This CDR3 is 13 amino acids long. CDR3: CARGTGVVGEQFF. In DNA form, the CDR3 reads TGTGCCAGGGGGACAGGGGTTGTCGGTGAGCAGTTCTTC.

This clonotype was detected only a few times. This chain connects TRBV28 to TRBJ2-4; 7 bases map to TRBD1. With V trimmed by 6 bases and J by 7 bases, 9 bases remained unmatched. The CDR3 sequence is 14 residues long. Germline lookup yields CDR1 MDHEN and CDR2 SYDVKM. This chain's CDR3 is CASRARGLGNIQYF. The CDR3 DNA reads TGTGCCAGCAGGGCAAGGGGGCTTGGGAACATTCAGTACTTC.

A few counts support this clonotype. A junction end diverges from the germline sequence, so it may reflect a read error. The chain has TRBV20-1 and TRBJ1-1; 7 bases agree with TRBD1. The CDR3 runs 14 residues. Germline loops: CDR1 DFQATT, CDR2 SNEGSKA (reference sequence). This CDR3 reads CSASRSTGNPEAFF. In DNA, the CDR3 is TGCAGTGCTAGCCGCTCGACAGGGAACCCTGAAGCTTTCTTT.

This chain links TRBV25-1 with TRBJ2-1; 10 bases map to TRBD1. Germline CDR1 reads MGHDK; CDR2 reads SYGVNS. CDR3 length: 15 amino acids. Trimming took 6 bases from V and 5 from J; bases not matched to a gene: 7. The CDR3 protein is CASRPGQGTNNEQFF. As DNA, the CDR3 is TGTGCCAGCAGGCCGGGACAGGGGACTAACAATGAGCAGTTCTTC. Variable domain in full (rest from reference TRBV25-1 and TRBJ2-1): EADIYQTPRYLVIGTGKKITLECSQTMGHDKMYWYQQDPGMELHLIHYSYGVNSTEKGDLSSESTVSRIRTEHFPLTLESARPSHTSQYLCASRPGQGTNNEQFFGPGTRLTVL.

This clonotype has a handful of counts. This chain uses TRBV5-1 with TRBJ2-1, with D possibly being TRBD1 or TRBD2 (6 bases each). CDR3 length: 14 amino acids. In germline, CDR1 is SGHRS, CDR2 YFSETQ. V lost 1 base and J 9 bases, leaving 14 bases between the germline ends. CDR3 DNA: TGCGCCAGCAGCTTGCTGGGGGGCGGCGGTGAGCAGTTCTTC. Its protein product is CASSLLGGGGEQFF.

This clonotype was detected only a few times. V and J are TRBV20-1 and TRBJ2-5, with 7 bases that match TRBD2. The CDR3 totals 12 residues. Trimming at V came to 5 bases and at J to 4 bases, leaving 4 bases not matched to a gene. The germline gives CDR1 DFQATT, CDR2 SNEGSKA (reference sequence). The CDR3 region has the DNA TGCAGTGCTCGACTAGCAGGAGAGACCCAGTACTTC. Its protein is CSARLAGETQYF.

The V call is TRBV5-1, the J call TRBJ2-5, with D perhaps TRBD1 or TRBD2 (6 bases each). CDR3 length equals 15 residues. Germline CDR1 SGHRS, CDR2 YFSETQ. V was cut by 7 bases and J by 4 bases, with 20 bases left in between. CDR3 sequence (DNA): TGCGCCAGCGGCGGGGACACCGGCTGGGGAGAGACCCAGTACTTC. Translated: CASGGDTGWGETQYF.

The CDR3 protein is CANGRDRDTETQYF. The CDR3 DNA follows: TGTGCCAACGGGCGGGACAGGGATACGGAGACCCAGTACTTC. This chain links TRBV2 with TRBJ2-5, with 9 bases that match TRBD1. Germline V lookup: CDR1 SNHLY, CDR2 FYNNEI. The ends lost 10 bases at V and 5 bases at J; junction bases unmatched: 11. This CDR3 has 14 residues.

This clonotype occurred a few times. The genes are TRBV6-6 and TRBJ2-7; D is possibly TRBD1 (6 bases). The CDR3 totals 13 residues. Germline V gives CDR1 MNHNY, CDR2 SVGAGI (reference sequence). Trimming removed 6 bases from V and 1 base from J, with 10 bases in between. The CDR3 loop is CASRGTHSYEQYF. The CDR3 DNA is TGTGCCAGCAGAGGGACACATTCCTACGAGCAGTACTTC.

The chain is built from TRBV20-1 and TRBJ1-6; no firm D call. The V gene lost 1 base and the J gene lost 11 bases, with 9 bases spanning the gap. CDR1 and CDR2 from the germline V gene are DFQATT and SNEGSKA (reference sequence). This CDR3 region has 12 residues. CDR3 sequence: CSARVGSAPLHF. As DNA, the CDR3 is TGCAGTGCTAGAGTAGGCTCAGCACCCCTCCACTTT.

This chain uses TRBV29-1 with TRBJ1-2, with D possibly TRBD1 on 6 matching bases. The germline V gene has CDR1 SQVTM and CDR2 ANQGSEA. The V and J ends lost 5 bases and 6 bases respectively, with 19 bases between them. This CDR3 region has 14 residues. Here the CDR3 DNA reads TGCAGCGTTTGGTCCCAGGGGACCCGGGATGGCTACACCTTC. Translated: CSVWSQGTRDGYTF.

J is TRBJ2-3 and V is TRBV12-3 or TRBV12-4, with D maybe TRBD1 (8 bases). This CDR3 comprises 17 residues. V was shortened by 2 bases and J by 2 bases, with 17 bases between the two germline ends. DNA for the CDR3: TGTGCCAGCAGTTTAATGGGGGGGACAGGTCTCACAGATACGCAGTATTTT. Protein sequence: CASSLMGGTGLTDTQYF.

V usage is TRBV6-1 and J usage is TRBJ2-2; a weak D match, TRBD1 (6 bases). V was clipped by 6 bases and J by 3 bases, with 11 bases between them. In germline, CDR1 is MNHNS, CDR2 SASEGT. The CDR3 runs 14 residues. The CDR3 DNA reads TGTGCCAGCAGACAGGGTGGTCACACCGGGGAGCTGTTTTTT. The encoded protein is CASRQGGHTGELFF.

This clonotype was recorded a few times. The J gene is TRBJ2-5, the V gene TRBV6-5, with no clear D. The CDR3 consists of 12 residues. Trimming pared 10 bases from V and 4 bases from J, leaving 13 bases between. Germline CDR1 is MNHEY and CDR2 is SVGAGI. In nucleotides, the CDR3 is TGTGCCACCCGACCACGGTCAGAGACCCAGTACTTC. This encodes CATRPRSETQYF.

The CDR3 region is CASSLGLAGNTDTQYF. DNA of the CDR3: TGCGCCAGCAGCTTGGGACTAGCGGGCAACACAGATACGCAGTATTTT. V and J are TRBV5-1 and TRBJ2-3; 10 nucleotides line up with TRBD2. Germline trimming cut 0 bases from V and 2 bases from J; bases unmatched to any gene: 3. Germline V CDR1 and CDR2: SGHRS, YFSETQ. The CDR3 covers 16 residues.

This chain links TRBV3-1 with TRBJ1-2; the match to TRBD1 covers 9 bases. Germline V gene sequence: CDR1 LGHDT, CDR2 YNNKEL (reference sequence). CDR3 length: 14 amino acids. Unmatched junction bases numbered 5, after V lost 2 bases and J lost 7 bases. The CDR3 DNA is TGTGCCAGCAGCCAAATGGACAGGGGAGGTGGCTACACCTTC. Translating it yields CASSQMDRGGGYTF. The variable domain in full, completed from reference TRBV3-1 and TRBJ1-2, reads DTAVSQTPKYLVTQMGNDKSIKCEQNLGHDTMYWYKQDSKKFLKIMFSYNNKELIINETVPNRFSPKSPDKAHLNLHINSLELGDSAVYFCASSQMDRGGGYTFGSGTRLTVV.

The gene calls are TRBV6-2 or TRBV6-3 and TRBJ2-7, with a weak D call TRBD2 (5 bases). Looked up from germline, CDR1 is MNHEY and CDR2 is SVGEGT. The length of the CDR3 is 12 residues. Trimming left V 5 bases short and J 6 bases short, with 11 bases between. CDR3 sequence (DNA): TGTGCCAGCAGTACCGGGGATCGCGAGCAGTACTTC. As protein: CASSTGDREQYF.

This clonotype has ten or more counts. The rearrangement uses TRBV4-1 and TRBJ2-1; D gene ambiguous. This CDR3 comprises 16 residues. V dropped 1 base and J dropped 0 bases, with 10 bases sitting between them. Germline CDR1 MGHRA, CDR2 YSYEKL. CDR3 sequence reads: CASSQVDMLSYNEQFF. The CDR3 DNA follows: TGCGCCAGCAGCCAAGTCGACATGCTCTCCTACAATGAGCAGTTCTTC.